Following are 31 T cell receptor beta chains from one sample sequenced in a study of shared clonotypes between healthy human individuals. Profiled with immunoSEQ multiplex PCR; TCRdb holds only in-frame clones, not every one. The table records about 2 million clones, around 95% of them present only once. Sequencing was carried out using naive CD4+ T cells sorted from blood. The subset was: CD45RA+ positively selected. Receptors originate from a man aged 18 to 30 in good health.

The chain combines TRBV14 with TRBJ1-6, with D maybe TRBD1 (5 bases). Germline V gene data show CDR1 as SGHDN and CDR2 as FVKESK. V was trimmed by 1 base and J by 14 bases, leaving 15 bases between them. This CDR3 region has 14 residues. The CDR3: CASSQAAGPGSLHF. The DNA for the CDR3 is TGTGCCAGCAGCCAAGCCGCAGGGCCCGGATCCCTCCACTTT.

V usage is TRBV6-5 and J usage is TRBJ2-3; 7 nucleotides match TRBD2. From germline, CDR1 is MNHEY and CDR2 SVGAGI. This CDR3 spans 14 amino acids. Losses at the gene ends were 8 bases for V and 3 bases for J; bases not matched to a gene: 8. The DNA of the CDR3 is TGTGCCAGCGTCATCGGGGGAGGGACAGATACGCAGTATTTT. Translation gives CASVIGGGTDTQYF.

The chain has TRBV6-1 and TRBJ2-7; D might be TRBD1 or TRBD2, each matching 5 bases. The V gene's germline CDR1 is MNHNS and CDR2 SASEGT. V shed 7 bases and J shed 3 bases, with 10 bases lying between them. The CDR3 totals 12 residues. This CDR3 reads CASTGRGYEQYF. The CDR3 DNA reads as TGTGCCAGCACGGGACGGGGCTACGAGCAGTACTTC.

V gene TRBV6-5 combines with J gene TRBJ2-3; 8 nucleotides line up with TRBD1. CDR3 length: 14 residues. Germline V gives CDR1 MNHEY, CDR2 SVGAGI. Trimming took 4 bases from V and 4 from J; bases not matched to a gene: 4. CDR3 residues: CASSSGQAADTQYF. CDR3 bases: TGTGCCAGCAGTTCGGGACAGGCAGCAGATACGCAGTATTTT.

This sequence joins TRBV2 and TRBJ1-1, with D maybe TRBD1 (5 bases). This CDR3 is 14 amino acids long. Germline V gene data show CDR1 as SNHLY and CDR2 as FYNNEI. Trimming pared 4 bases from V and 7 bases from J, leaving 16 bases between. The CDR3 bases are TGTGCCAGCAGTGCGGGACTCCGGGAAGGTGAAGCTTTCTTT. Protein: CASSAGLREGEAFF.

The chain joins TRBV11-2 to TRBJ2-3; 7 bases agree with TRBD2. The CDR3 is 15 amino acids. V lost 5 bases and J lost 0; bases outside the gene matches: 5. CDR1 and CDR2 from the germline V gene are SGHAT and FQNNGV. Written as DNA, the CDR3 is TGTGCCAGCAGCCCAGTTAGCGGGAGCACAGATACGCAGTATTTT. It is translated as CASSPVSGSTDTQYF.

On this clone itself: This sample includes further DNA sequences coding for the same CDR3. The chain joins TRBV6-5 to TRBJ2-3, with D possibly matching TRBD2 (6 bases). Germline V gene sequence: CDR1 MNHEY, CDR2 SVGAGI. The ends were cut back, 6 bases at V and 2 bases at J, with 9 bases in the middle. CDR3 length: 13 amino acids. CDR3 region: CASRGLFTDTQYF. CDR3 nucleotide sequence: TGTGCCAGCAGGGGACTTTTCACAGATACGCAGTATTTT.

The CDR3 is CATRRKEGAQDNEQFF. In nucleotides, the CDR3 is TGTGCCACCAGGAGAAAAGAGGGGGCGCAGGACAATGAGCAGTTCTTC. This chain links TRBV15 with TRBJ2-1, with 7 positions matching TRBD1. Germline V lookup: CDR1 LNHNV, CDR2 YYDKDF (reference sequence). Losses at the gene ends were 6 bases for V and 5 bases for J; bases not matched to a gene: 13. The CDR3 covers 16 residues.

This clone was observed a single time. CDR3 in amino acids: CASSGWGGARITEAFF. Written as DNA, the CDR3 is TGTGCCAGCAGTGGATGGGGTGGGGCCCGAATCACTGAAGCTTTCTTT. The chain links TRBV5-6 to TRBJ1-1, with D possibly matching TRBD1 (5 bases). The V and J ends lost 5 bases and 4 bases respectively, with 21 bases between them. Germline-derived CDR1 and CDR2 are SGHDT and YYEEEE. The CDR3 is made up of 16 amino acids.

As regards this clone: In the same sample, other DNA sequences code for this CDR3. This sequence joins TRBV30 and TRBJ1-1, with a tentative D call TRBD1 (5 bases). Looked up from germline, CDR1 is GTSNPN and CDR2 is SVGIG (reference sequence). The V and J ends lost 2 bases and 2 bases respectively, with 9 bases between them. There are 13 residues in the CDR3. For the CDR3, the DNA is TGTGCCTGGAGTCGGCAGGGCAACACTGAAGCTTTCTTT. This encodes CAWSRQGNTEAFF. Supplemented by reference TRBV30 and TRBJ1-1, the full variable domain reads SQTIHQWPATLVQPVGSPLSLECTVEGTSNPNLYWYRQAAGRGLQLLFYSVGIGQISSEVPQNLSASRPQDRQFILSSKKLLLSDSGFYLCAWSRQGNTEAFFGQGTRLTVV.

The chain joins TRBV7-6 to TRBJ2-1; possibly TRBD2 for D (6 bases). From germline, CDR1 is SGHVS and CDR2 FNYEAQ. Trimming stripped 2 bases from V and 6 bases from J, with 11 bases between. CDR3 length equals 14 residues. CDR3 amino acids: CASSLSGVGNEQFF. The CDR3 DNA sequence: TGTGCCAGCAGCTTATCGGGGGTGGGCAATGAGCAGTTCTTC. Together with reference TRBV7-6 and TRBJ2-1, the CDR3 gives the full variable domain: GAGVSQSPRYKVTKRGQDVALRCDPISGHVSLYWYRQALGQGPEFLTYFNYEAQQDKSGLPNDRFSAERPEGSISTLTIQRTEQRDSAMYRCASSLSGVGNEQFFGPGTRLTVL.

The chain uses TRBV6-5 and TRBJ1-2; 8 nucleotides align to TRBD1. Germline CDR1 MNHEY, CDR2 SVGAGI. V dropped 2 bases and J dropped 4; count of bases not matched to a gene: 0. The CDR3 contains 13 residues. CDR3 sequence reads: CASSYQGAYGYTF. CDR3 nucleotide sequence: TGTGCCAGCAGTTACCAGGGGGCCTATGGCTACACCTTC.

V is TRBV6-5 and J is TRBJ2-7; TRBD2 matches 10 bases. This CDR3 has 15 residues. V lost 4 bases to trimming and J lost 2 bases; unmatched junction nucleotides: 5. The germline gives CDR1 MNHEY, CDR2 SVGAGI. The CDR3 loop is CASSSGTSVTYEQYF. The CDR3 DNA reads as TGTGCCAGCAGTTCCGGGACTAGCGTAACCTACGAGCAGTACTTC.

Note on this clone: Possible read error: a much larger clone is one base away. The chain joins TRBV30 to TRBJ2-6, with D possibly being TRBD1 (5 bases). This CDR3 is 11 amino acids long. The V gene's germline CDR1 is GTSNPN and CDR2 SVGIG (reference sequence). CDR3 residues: CAYSGADVLTF. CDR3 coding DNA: TGTGCCTACTCTGGGGCCGACGTCCTGACTTTC.

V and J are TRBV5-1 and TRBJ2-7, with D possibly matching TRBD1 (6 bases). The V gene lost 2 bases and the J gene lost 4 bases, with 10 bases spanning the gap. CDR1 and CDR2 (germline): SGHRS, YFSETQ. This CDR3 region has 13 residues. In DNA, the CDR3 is TGCGCCAGCAGCTTCGACAGGTGGTACGAGCAGTACTTC. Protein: CASSFDRWYEQYF.

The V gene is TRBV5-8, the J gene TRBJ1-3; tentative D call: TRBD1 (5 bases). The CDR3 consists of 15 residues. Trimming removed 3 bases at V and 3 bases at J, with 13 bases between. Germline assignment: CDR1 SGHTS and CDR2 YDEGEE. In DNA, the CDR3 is TGTGCCAGCAGCTCAGGGTTGCTTGATGGAAACACCATATATTTT. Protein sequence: CASSSGLLDGNTIYF.

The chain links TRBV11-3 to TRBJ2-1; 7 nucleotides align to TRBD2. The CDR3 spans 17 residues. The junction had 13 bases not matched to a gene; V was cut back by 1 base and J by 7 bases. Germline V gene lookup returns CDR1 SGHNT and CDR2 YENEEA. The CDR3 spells CASSLVAASGGWNEQFF. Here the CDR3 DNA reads TGTGCCAGCAGCTTAGTAGCTGCTTCGGGGGGTTGGAATGAGCAGTTCTTC.

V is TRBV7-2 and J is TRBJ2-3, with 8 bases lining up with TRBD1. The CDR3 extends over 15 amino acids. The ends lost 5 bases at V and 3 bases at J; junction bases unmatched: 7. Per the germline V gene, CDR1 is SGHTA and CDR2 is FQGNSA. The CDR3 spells CASSRSGQGTDTQYF. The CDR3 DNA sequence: TGTGCCAGCAGCCGCAGCGGACAGGGAACAGATACGCAGTATTTT. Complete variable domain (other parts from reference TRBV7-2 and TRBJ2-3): GAGVSQSPSNKVTEKGKDVELRCDPISGHTALYWYRQSLGQGLEFLIYFQGNSAPDKSGLPSDRFSAERTGGSVSTLTIQRTQQEDSAVYLCASSRSGQGTDTQYFGPGTRLTVL.

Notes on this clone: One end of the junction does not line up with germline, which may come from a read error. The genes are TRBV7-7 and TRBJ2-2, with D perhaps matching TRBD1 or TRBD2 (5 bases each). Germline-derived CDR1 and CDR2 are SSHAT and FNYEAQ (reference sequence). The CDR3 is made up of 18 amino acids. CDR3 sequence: CASSSGTGTRFNTGELFF. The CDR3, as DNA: TGTGCTAGCAGCTCTGGGACCGGGACCCGATTCAACACCGGGGAGCTGTTTTTT.

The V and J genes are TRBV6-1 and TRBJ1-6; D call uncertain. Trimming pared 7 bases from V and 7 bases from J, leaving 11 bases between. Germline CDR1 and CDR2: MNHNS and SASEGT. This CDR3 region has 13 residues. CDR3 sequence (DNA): TGTGCCAGCATCCTAAGTTGGAATTCACCCCTCCACTTT. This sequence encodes CASILSWNSPLHF.

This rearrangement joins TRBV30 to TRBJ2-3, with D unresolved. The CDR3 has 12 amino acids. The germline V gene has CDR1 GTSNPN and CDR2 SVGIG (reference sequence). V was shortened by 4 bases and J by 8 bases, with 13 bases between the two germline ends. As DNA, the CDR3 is TGTGCCTGGAATCTTGGGGTCGGTACGCAGTATTTT. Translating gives CAWNLGVGTQYF.

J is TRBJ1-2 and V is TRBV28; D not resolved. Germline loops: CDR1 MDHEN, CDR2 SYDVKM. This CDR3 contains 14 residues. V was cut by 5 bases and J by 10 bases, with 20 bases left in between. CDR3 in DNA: TGTGCCAGCAGTCCTACGGACCGACAACTGCACTACACCTTC. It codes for CASSPTDRQLHYTF.

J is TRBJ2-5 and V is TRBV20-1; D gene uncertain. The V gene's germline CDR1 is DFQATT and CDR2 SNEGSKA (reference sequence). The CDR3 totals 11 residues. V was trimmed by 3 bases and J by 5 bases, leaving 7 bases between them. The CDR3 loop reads CSASLTETQYF. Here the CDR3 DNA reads TGCAGTGCTAGCCTGACCGAGACCCAGTACTTC.

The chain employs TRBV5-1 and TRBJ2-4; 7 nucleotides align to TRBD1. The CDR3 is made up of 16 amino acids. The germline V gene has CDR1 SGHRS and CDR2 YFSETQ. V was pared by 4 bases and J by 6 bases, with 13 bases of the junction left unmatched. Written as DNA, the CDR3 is TGCGCCAGCAGCGCCGCCGGGACAGAGACTTTAAACATTCAGTACTTC. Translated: CASSAAGTETLNIQYF.

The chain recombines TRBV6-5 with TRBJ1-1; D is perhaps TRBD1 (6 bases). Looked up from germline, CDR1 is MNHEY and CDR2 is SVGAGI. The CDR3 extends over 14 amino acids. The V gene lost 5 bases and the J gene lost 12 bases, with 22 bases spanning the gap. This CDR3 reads CASSRGGTSGITFF. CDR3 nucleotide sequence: TGTGCCAGCAGTCGGGGCGGGACATCTGGAATAACTTTCTTT.

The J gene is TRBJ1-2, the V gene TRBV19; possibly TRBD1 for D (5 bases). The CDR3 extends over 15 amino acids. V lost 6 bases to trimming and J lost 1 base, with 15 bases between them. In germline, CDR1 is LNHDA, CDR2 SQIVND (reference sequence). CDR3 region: CASRSDSSGNYGYTF. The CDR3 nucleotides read TGTGCCAGTAGGTCCGACAGCTCGGGTAACTATGGCTACACCTTC.

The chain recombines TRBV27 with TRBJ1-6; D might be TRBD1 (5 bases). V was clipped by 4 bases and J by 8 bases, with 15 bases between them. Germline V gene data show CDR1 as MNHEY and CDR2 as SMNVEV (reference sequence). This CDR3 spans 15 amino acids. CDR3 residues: CASSSLTAPYSPLHF. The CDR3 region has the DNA TGTGCCAGCAGTTCCTTGACAGCACCCTATTCACCCCTCCACTTT.

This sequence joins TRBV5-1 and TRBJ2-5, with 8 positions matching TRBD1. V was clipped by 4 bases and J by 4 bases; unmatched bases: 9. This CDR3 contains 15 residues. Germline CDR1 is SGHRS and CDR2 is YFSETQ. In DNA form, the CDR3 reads TGCGCCAGCAGCACGGGACAGGCTCTGGGAGAGACCCAGTACTTC. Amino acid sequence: CASSTGQALGETQYF. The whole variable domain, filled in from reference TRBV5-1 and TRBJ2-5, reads KAGVTQTPRYLIKTRGQQVTLSCSPISGHRSVSWYQQTPGQGLQFLFEYFSETQRNKGNFPGRFSGRQFSNSRSEMNVSTLELGDSALYLCASSTGQALGETQYFGPGTRLLVL.

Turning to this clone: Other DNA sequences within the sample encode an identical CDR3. The CDR3 region is CAWSVRGNYGYTF. CDR3 sequence (DNA): TGTGCCTGGAGTGTGAGAGGGAACTATGGCTACACCTTC. The chain uses TRBV30 and TRBJ1-2, with no clear D. Germline V lookup: CDR1 GTSNPN, CDR2 SVGIG (reference sequence). This CDR3 is 13 amino acids long. The germline V and J ends were trimmed by 0 bases and 2 bases, with 7 bases remaining between them.

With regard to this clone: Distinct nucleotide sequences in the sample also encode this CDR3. The CDR3 reads CASSPGTSGGTDTQYF. CDR3 DNA sequence: TGCGCCAGCAGCCCAGGGACTAGCGGAGGCACAGATACGCAGTATTTT. J is TRBJ2-3 and V is TRBV5-1, with TRBD2 matching 11 bases. The germline V gene has CDR1 SGHRS and CDR2 YFSETQ. V trimming: 4 bases; J trimming: 1 base; junction bases outside the gene matches: 5. The CDR3 sequence is 16 residues long.

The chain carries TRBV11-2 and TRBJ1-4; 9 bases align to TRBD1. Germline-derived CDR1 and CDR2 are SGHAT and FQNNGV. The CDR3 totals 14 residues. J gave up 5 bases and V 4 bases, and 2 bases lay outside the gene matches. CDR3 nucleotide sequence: TGTGCCAGCAGCTCTGGACAGGGGAATGAAAAACTGTTTTTT. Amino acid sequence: CASSSGQGNEKLFF.